These 2 T cell receptor beta chains came from one sample sequenced in a study of blood T cell repertoires in COVID-19. Clones were read by immunoSEQ multiplex PCR, and TCRdb kept only the in-frame ones, dropping some. The table shows around 97,000 clones, with around nine tenths occurring only once. Material: peripheral blood. Receptors were obtained from a human donor in a cohort sampled during active COVID-19.

V is TRBV5-1 and J is TRBJ1-2; D is undetermined. The CDR3 has 15 residues. Between the trimmed V and J ends, which lost 4 bases and 4 bases, there was a span of 17 bases. CDR1 and CDR2 from the germline V gene are SGHRS and YFSETQ. DNA for the CDR3: TGCGCCAGCAGCGGAAGGTCAAGCGGGTTCTATGGCTACACCTTC. This translates into CASSGRSSGFYGYTF.

The chain carries TRBV5-1 and TRBJ2-3; 13 nucleotides align to TRBD2. The CDR3 has 16 residues. Germline values: CDR1 SGHRS, CDR2 YFSETQ. V was clipped by 2 bases and J by 5 bases; unmatched bases: 5. CDR3 nucleotide sequence: TGCGCCAGCAGCTTCACGACTAGCGGGGGGATAGATACGCAGTATTTT. Translated: CASSFTTSGGIDTQYF. The entire variable domain, with the rest obtained from reference TRBV5-1 and TRBJ2-3, is as follows: KAGVTQTPRYLIKTRGQQVTLSCSPISGHRSVSWYQQTPGQGLQFLFEYFSETQRNKGNFPGRFSGRQFSNSRSEMNVSTLELGDSALYLCASSFTTSGGIDTQYFGPGTRLTVL.